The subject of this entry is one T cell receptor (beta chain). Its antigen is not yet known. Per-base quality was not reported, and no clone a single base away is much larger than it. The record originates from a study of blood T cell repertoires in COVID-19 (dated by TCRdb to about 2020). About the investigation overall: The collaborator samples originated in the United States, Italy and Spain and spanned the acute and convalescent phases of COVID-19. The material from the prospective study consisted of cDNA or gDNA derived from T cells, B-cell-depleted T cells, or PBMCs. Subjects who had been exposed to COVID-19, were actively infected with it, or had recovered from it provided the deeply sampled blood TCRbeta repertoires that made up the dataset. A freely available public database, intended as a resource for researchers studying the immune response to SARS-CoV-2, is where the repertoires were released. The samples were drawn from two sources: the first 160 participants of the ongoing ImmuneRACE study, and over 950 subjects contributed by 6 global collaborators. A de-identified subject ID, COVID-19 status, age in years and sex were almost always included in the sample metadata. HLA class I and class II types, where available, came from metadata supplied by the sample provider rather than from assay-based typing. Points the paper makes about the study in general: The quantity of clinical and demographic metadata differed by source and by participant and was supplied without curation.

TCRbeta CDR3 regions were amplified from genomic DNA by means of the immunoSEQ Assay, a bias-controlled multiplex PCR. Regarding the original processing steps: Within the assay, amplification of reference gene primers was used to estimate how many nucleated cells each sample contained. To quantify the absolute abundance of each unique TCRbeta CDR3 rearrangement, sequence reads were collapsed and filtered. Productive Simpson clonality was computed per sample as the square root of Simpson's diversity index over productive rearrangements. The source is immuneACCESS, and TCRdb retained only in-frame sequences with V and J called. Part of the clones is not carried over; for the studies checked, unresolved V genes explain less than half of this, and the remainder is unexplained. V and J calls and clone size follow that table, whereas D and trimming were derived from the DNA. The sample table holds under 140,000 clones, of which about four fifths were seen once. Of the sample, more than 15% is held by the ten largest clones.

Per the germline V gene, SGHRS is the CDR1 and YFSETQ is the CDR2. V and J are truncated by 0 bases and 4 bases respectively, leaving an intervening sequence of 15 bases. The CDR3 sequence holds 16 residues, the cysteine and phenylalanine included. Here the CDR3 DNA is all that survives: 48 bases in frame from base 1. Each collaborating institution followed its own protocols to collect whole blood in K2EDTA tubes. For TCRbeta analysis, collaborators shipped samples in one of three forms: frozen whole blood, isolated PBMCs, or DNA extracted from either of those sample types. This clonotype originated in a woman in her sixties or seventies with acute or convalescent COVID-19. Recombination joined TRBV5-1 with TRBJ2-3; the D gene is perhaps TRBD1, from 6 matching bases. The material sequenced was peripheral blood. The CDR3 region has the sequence CASSLGQGNRADTQYF. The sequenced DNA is TGCGCCAGCAGCTTGGGGCAGGGGAATCGGGCAGATACGCAGTATTTT.